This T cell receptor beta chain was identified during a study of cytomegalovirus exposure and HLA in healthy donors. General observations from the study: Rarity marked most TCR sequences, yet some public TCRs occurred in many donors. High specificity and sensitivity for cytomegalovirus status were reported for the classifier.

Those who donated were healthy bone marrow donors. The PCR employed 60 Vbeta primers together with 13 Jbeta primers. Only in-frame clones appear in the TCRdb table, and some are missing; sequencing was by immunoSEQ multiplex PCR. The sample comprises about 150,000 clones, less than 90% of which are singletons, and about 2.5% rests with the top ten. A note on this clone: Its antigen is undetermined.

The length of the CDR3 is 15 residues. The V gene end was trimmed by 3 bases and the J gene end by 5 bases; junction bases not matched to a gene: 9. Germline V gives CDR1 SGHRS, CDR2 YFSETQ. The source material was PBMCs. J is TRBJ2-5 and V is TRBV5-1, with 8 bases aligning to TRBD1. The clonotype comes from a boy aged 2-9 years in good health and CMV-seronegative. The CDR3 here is CASSWGGQGGETQYF. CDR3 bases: TGCGCCAGCAGCTGGGGAGGACAGGGTGGCGAGACCCAGTACTTC.